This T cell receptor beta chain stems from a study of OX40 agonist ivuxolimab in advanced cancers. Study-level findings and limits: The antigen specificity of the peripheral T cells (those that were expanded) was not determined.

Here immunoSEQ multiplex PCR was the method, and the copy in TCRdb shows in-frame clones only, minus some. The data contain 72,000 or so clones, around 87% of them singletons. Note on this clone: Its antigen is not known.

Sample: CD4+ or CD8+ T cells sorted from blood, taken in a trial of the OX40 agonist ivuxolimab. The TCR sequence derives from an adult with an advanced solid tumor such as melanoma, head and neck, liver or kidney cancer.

The CDR3 protein is CASKGGNTGELFF. In nucleotides, the CDR3 is TGCGCCAGCAAGGGAGGAAACACCGGGGAGCTGTTTTTT. The chain employs TRBV5-1 and TRBJ2-2; D possibly corresponds to TRBD2 (6 bases). The CDR3 length is 13 residues. Trimming removed 6 bases at V and 2 bases at J, with 8 bases between. Germline values: CDR1 SGHRS, CDR2 YFSETQ.